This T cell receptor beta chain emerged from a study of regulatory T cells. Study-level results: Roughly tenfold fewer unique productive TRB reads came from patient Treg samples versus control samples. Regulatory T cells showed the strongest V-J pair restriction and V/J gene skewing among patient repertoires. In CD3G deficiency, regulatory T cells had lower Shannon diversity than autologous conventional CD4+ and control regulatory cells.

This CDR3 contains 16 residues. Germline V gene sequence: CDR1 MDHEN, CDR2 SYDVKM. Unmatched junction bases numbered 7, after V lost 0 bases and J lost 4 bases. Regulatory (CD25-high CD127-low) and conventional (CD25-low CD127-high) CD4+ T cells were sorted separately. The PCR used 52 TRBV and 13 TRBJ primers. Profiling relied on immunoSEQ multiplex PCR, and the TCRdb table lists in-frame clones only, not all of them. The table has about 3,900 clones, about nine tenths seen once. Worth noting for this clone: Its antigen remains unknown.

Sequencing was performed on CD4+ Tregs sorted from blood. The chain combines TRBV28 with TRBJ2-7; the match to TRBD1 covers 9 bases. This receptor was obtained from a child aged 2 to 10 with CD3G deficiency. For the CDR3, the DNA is TGTGCCAGCAGTTTATGGGAAGGACAGGGGACATACGAGCAGTACTTC. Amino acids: CASSLWEGQGTYEQYF.